The 32 T cell receptor beta chains listed next were all sequenced from one sample in a study of read filtering for tumor transcriptome and immune sequencing. Molecular barcoded adaptors covering alpha/delta and beta/gamma chains were used on 400 to 450 ng RNA. TCRdb reanalysed the reads using MiXCR and keeps one entry per CDR3 protein. The sample contains some 120,000 distinct CDR3 sequences, approximately 13% of which appear only once. The sample was a population of CD138-negative cells sorted from bone marrow. The receptors here all came from a donor over 35 with multiple myeloma.

Details on this clonotype: One junction end does not reproduce the germline sequence, and a read error may be involved. The chain links TRBV19 to TRBJ2-5, with TRBD2 as a possible D gene (5 bases). From germline, CDR1 is LNHDA and CDR2 SQIVND (reference sequence). The CDR3 is 13 amino acids. The DNA of the CDR3 is TGCGCCACGCGCCCACCGGGGAAAGAGACCCAGTACTTC. Amino acid sequence: CATRPPGKETQYF. Complete variable domain (other parts from reference TRBV19 and TRBJ2-5): DGGITQSPKYLFRKEGQNVTLSCEQNLNHDAMYWYRQDPGQGLRLIYYSQIVNDFQKGDIAEGYSVSREKKESFPLTVTSAQKNPTAFYLCATRPPGKETQYFGPGTRLLVL.

This clonotype was found many times. V and J are TRBV5-1 and TRBJ2-2; D gene uncertain. The V gene lost 0 bases and the J gene lost 0 bases, with 6 bases spanning the gap. The CDR3 spans 15 residues. The germline CDR1 and CDR2 sequences are SGHRS and YFSETQ. CDR3 region: CASSLALANTGELFF. CDR3 DNA: TGCGCCAGCAGCTTGGCTCTAGCGAACACCGGGGAGCTGTTTTTT. Combining the CDR3 with reference TRBV5-1 and TRBJ2-2 gives the whole variable domain KAGVTQTPRYLIKTRGQQVTLSCSPISGHRSVSWYQQTPGQGLQFLFEYFSETQRNKGNFPGRFSGRQFSNSRSEMNVSTLELGDSALYLCASSLALANTGELFFGEGSRLTVL.

In its sample, this clonotype was seen a few times. The chain carries TRBV7-8 and TRBJ1-1; D gene unclear. The CDR3 covers 14 residues. The germline V and J ends were trimmed by 0 bases and 3 bases, with 8 bases remaining between them. The germline CDR1 and CDR2 sequences are SGHVS and FQNEAQ. CDR3 nucleotides: TGTGCCAGCAGCTTAGCCCAGAGGCACACTGAAGCTTTCTTT. Translation: CASSLAQRHTEAFF.

This clonotype was counted ten times or more. This chain uses TRBV7-2 with TRBJ2-1, with D unclear. Germline lookup yields CDR1 SGHTA and CDR2 FQGNSA. Between the trimmed V and J ends, which lost 0 bases and 3 bases, there was a span of 3 bases. The CDR3 length is 13 residues. CDR3 nucleotides: TGTGCCAGCAGCTTAGCCTACTACAATGAGCAGTTCTTC. Protein product: CASSLAYYNEQFF.

This clonotype was seen many times. The V gene is TRBV19, the J gene TRBJ1-5; 8 bases agree with TRBD1. The CDR3 has 15 residues. J gave up 1 base and V 3 bases, and 2 bases lay outside the gene matches. CDR1 is LNHDA, CDR2 SQIVND, per germline (reference sequence). The CDR3 loop reads CASSIQGASNQPQHF. In nucleotides, the CDR3 is TGTGCCAGTAGTATTCAGGGGGCCAGCAATCAGCCCCAGCATTTT.

The table lists this clonotype with many counts. The rearrangement uses TRBV23-1 and TRBJ2-1; 12 bases agree with TRBD1. TRBV23-1 is reported as an ORF; its role is uncertain. The CDR3 is 21 amino acids. The V and J ends lost 1 base and 7 bases, in that order; junction bases with no gene match: 20. The DNA of the CDR3 is TGCGCCAGCAGTCAATTGTCTCAAGGGGACAGGGGGCATATGTCGCGGAATGAGCAGTTCTTC. Translating it yields CASSQLSQGDRGHMSRNEQFF.

V and J are TRBV4-2 and TRBJ2-7; 12 positions agree with TRBD2. The CDR3 covers 14 residues. Germline loops: CDR1 LGHNA, CDR2 YNFKEQ. J lost 6 bases, V lost 4 bases, and 4 bases had no gene match. CDR3 DNA sequence: TGTGCCAGCAGCCCGGGACTAGCGGGCCTCGAGCAGTACTTC. Translating gives CASSPGLAGLEQYF.

This clonotype was seen at least ten times. The gene calls are TRBV6-5 and TRBJ2-3, with 14 bases that match TRBD2. The CDR3 extends over 17 amino acids. CDR1 and CDR2 (germline): MNHEY, SVGAGI. V shed 2 bases and J 6 bases; nucleotides not matched to a gene: 7. The CDR3 sequence is CASSYDGLAGGVDTQYF. CDR3 in DNA: TGTGCCAGCAGTTACGACGGACTAGCGGGGGGAGTGGATACGCAGTATTTT.

This clonotype has ten or more counts. This chain joins TRBV19 and TRBJ1-5; D perhaps matches TRBD1 (6 bases). The CDR3 sequence is 16 residues long. Trimming cost V 3 bases and J 6 bases, with 18 bases left between them. Germline lookup yields CDR1 LNHDA and CDR2 SQIVND (reference sequence). This chain's CDR3 is CASSISRQAVGQPQHF. For the CDR3, the DNA is TGTGCCAGTAGTATCTCCCGACAGGCTGTGGGTCAGCCCCAGCATTTT. Full variable domain (rest looked up from reference TRBV19 and TRBJ1-5): DGGITQSPKYLFRKEGQNVTLSCEQNLNHDAMYWYRQDPGQGLRLIYYSQIVNDFQKGDIAEGYSVSREKKESFPLTVTSAQKNPTAFYLCASSISRQAVGQPQHFGDGTRLSIL.

This clonotype was picked up many times. The V call is TRBV29-1, the J call TRBJ2-7; 8 bases are a match to TRBD2. The germline gives CDR1 SQVTM, CDR2 ANQGSEA. This CDR3 region has 14 residues. The V segment lost 3 bases and the J segment 2 bases; nucleotides outside the gene matches: 6. The CDR3 loop is CSVEVAGYAYEQYF. In nucleotides, the CDR3 is TGCAGCGTTGAGGTAGCGGGATATGCCTACGAGCAGTACTTC.

This clonotype was recorded a few times. A much larger clone sits a single nucleotide away, making a read error possible. The chain joins TRBV7-2 to TRBJ2-7; TRBD1 aligns across 7 bases. Germline-derived CDR1 and CDR2 are SGHTA and FQGNSA. V lost 5 bases, J lost 2 bases, and 6 bases stayed unmatched. This CDR3 region has 14 residues. The CDR3: CASSPGDRPYEQYF. CDR3 sequence (DNA): TGTGCCAGCAGCCCCGGGGACAGACCCTACGAGCAGTACTTC.

In this sample, this clonotype turned up many times. The chain has TRBV27 and TRBJ1-5; D unclear. Germline-derived CDR1 and CDR2 are MNHEY and SMNVEV (reference sequence). CDR3 length: 13 residues. V lost 0 bases and J 4 bases, leaving 4 bases between the germline ends. The CDR3 DNA follows: TGTGCCAGCAGTTTATCGAGGAATCAGCCCCAGCATTTT. Translation gives CASSLSRNQPQHF.

At least ten counts were recorded for this clonotype. This sequence joins TRBV3-1 and TRBJ2-1; D is uncertain. CDR3 length equals 15 residues. V was shortened by 0 bases and J by 9 bases, with 15 bases between the two germline ends. CDR1 LGHDT and CDR2 YNNKEL come from the germline V gene (reference sequence). DNA for the CDR3: TGTGCCAGCAGCCAAGATCTGGGGTTAAGAGGTGAGCAGTTCTTC. This codes for CASSQDLGLRGEQFF.

On this clonotype: This may come from a read error, since a much larger clone is one base off. The chain joins TRBV30 to TRBJ1-4; tentatively, D is TRBD1 (6 bases). The CDR3 length is 17 residues. Looked up from germline, CDR1 is GTSNPN and CDR2 is SVGIG (reference sequence). V was clipped by 4 bases and J by 5 bases, with 23 bases between them. CDR3 in DNA: TGTGCCTGGACCCCGTTTTGTAGGGGGTTGAGCAATGAAAAACTGTTTTTT. Translated: CAWTPFCRGLSNEKLFF.

At least ten counts were recorded for this clonotype. V and J are TRBV29-1 and TRBJ2-3, with 8 positions matching TRBD2. With V trimmed by 4 bases and J by 6 bases, 9 bases remained unmatched. Per the germline V gene, CDR1 is SQVTM and CDR2 is ANQGSEA. The CDR3 is 14 residues long. CDR3 in DNA: TGCAGCGTTGCAGCAGCGGGAGATTTTGATACGCAGTATTTT. Translating it yields CSVAAAGDFDTQYF.

This clonotype was seen many times. The chain recombines TRBV2 with TRBJ2-3, with 7 positions matching TRBD2. CDR3 length: 15 amino acids. Germline-derived CDR1 and CDR2 are SNHLY and FYNNEI. V was clipped by 7 bases and J by 5 bases; unmatched bases: 12. CDR3 nucleotides: TGTGCCAGCATGATCGGACTGGCGGGAGTAGATACGCAGTATTTT. Translating it yields CASMIGLAGVDTQYF. The variable domain in full, with the rest retrieved from reference TRBV2 and TRBJ2-3, is EPEVTQTPSHQVTQMGQEVILRCVPISNHLYFYWYRQILGQKVEFLVSFYNNEISEKSEIFDDQFSVERPDGSNFTLKIRSTKLEDSAMYFCASMIGLAGVDTQYFGPGTRLTVL.

This clonotype was seen ten or more times. The rearrangement uses TRBV20-1 and TRBJ2-3; D uncertain. Trimming cost V 0 bases and J 7 bases, with 11 bases left between them. This CDR3 region has 13 residues. In germline, CDR1 is DFQATT, CDR2 SNEGSKA (reference sequence). For the CDR3, the DNA is TGCAGTGCTAGAGATACAGTGCAGAATACGCAGTATTTT. Translating it yields CSARDTVQNTQYF.

The sample holds a few counts of this clonotype. At one boundary the junction diverges from the germline segment, which might be a read error. This rearrangement joins TRBV29-1 to TRBJ2-7; 10 bases are shared with TRBD1. The germline gives CDR1 SQVTM, CDR2 ANQGSEA. The CDR3 has 13 residues. CDR3 region: CSVAGTGDHEQCF. CDR3 bases: TGCAGCGTTGCCGGGACAGGGGACCACGAGCAGTGCTTC.

The V call is TRBV12-3 or TRBV12-4, the J call TRBJ1-1; tentative D call: TRBD1 (5 bases). V was trimmed by 7 bases and J by 0 bases, leaving 12 bases between them. The CDR3 length is 14 residues. CDR3: CASTQQVVNTEAFF. The CDR3 DNA reads TGTGCCAGCACCCAACAGGTTGTGAACACTGAAGCTTTCTTT.

Notes on this clonotype: A much more abundant neighbour one base away suggests this may be a read error. The V call is TRBV29-1, the J call TRBJ1-1; 9 nucleotides agree with TRBD1. CDR1 and CDR2 from the germline V gene are SQVTM and ANQGSEA. This CDR3 region has 13 residues. The CDR3 is CSVKGTGWSEALF. For the CDR3, the DNA is TGCAGCGTAAAAGGGACAGGGTGGTCTGAAGCTCTCTTT. Drawing the rest from reference TRBV29-1 and TRBJ1-1, the complete variable domain is SAVISQKPSRDICQRGTSLTIQCQVDSQVTMMFWYRQQPGQSLTLIATANQGSEATYESGFVIDKFPISRPNLTFSTLTVSNMSPEDSSIYLCSVKGTGWSEALFGQGTRLTVV.

This clonotype was recorded many times. The chain carries TRBV4-2 and TRBJ1-4; the D gene is possibly TRBD1 (5 bases). Germline lookup yields CDR1 LGHNA and CDR2 YNFKEQ. Trimming left V 3 bases short and J 8 bases short, with 25 bases between. The CDR3 covers 18 residues. For the CDR3, the DNA is TGTGCCAGCAGCCAGAGATACCGGGACCTCCAGGTCCGGGAAAAACTGTTTTTT. Translated, it gives CASSQRYRDLQVREKLFF.

This clonotype was counted a few times. One base away lies a much larger clone, so this may be a sequencing read error. The V gene is TRBV19, the J gene TRBJ1-5; 8 bases fit TRBD1. The CDR3 consists of 15 residues. Germline CDR1 LNHDA, CDR2 SQIVND (reference sequence). CDR3 sequence: CSSSMTGDPGQPQHF. The CDR3 DNA reads as TGTTCCAGTAGTATGACAGGGGACCCCGGTCAGCCCCAGCATTTT.

This clonotype was picked up many times. The gene calls are TRBV5-1 and TRBJ2-6; D unresolved. V gave up 4 bases and J gave up 1 base, with 6 bases separating them. CDR3 length equals 14 residues. CDR1 and CDR2 from the germline V gene are SGHRS and YFSETQ. As DNA, the CDR3 is TGCGCCAGCAGCCTGGAGTCTGGGGCCAACGTCCTGACTTTC. The encoded protein is CASSLESGANVLTF.

About this clonotype: This may be a read error: a much more frequent sequence differs by one nucleotide. The chain is built from TRBV20-1 and TRBJ1-3; D remains unclear. This CDR3 spans 15 amino acids. From germline, CDR1 is DFQATT and CDR2 SNEGSKA (reference sequence). Deletions cut 6 bases from V and 2 bases from J, with 17 bases between. CDR3 region: CSAELPVAPGNTIYF. Here the CDR3 DNA reads TGCAGTGCGGAACTTCCAGTGGCCCCTGGAAACACCATATATTTT.

This clonotype was seen only a few times. V usage is TRBV6-6 and J usage is TRBJ1-5; 9 bases match TRBD1. CDR3 length: 19 amino acids. Germline values: CDR1 MNHNY, CDR2 SVGAGI (reference sequence). J was trimmed by 1 base and V by 5 bases; bases with no gene match: 15. The CDR3 region is CASSRNPGTGIWSNQPQHF. The DNA for the CDR3 is TGTGCCAGCAGTCGAAACCCCGGGACAGGGATTTGGAGCAATCAGCCCCAGCATTTT.

This clonotype has at least ten counts. The rearrangement joins TRBV7-2 to TRBJ2-4; 14 positions agree with TRBD2. The CDR3 sequence is 14 residues long. Per the germline V gene, CDR1 is SGHTA and CDR2 is FQGNSA. Trimming removed 2 bases from V and 15 bases from J; junction bases left unmatched: 6. CDR3 coding DNA: TGTGCCAGCAGCTTATCCGGGACTAGCGGGAGTTCGTACTTC. This sequence encodes CASSLSGTSGSSYF.

At least ten counts were recorded for this clonotype. V gene TRBV9 combines with J gene TRBJ2-2, with D possibly TRBD2 on 6 matching bases. Trimming removed 0 bases at V and 1 base at J, with 7 bases between. This CDR3 has 15 residues. The germline CDR1 and CDR2 sequences are SGDLS and YYNGEE. CDR3 nucleotide sequence: TGTGCCAGCAGCGTAGCGGGAGAGAACACCGGGGAGCTGTTTTTT. This translates into CASSVAGENTGELFF.

This clonotype was picked up many times. The chain combines TRBV2 with TRBJ2-7; tentatively, D is TRBD1 (6 bases). The CDR3 contains 14 residues. Germline CDR1 and CDR2: SNHLY and FYNNEI. The ends were cut back, 6 bases at V and 1 base at J, with 13 bases in the middle. The DNA of the CDR3 is TGTGCCAGCAGATCCGGCAGGGGTTCCTACGAGCAGTACTTC. Its protein is CASRSGRGSYEQYF. Full variable domain (outside the CDR3, taken from reference TRBV2 and TRBJ2-7): EPEVTQTPSHQVTQMGQEVILRCVPISNHLYFYWYRQILGQKVEFLVSFYNNEISEKSEIFDDQFSVERPDGSNFTLKIRSTKLEDSAMYFCASRSGRGSYEQYFGPGTRLTVT.

This clonotype came up many times. V and J are TRBV10-3 and TRBJ1-4, with TRBD1 matching 7 bases. This CDR3 has 15 residues. The junction had 11 bases not matched to a gene; V was cut back by 10 bases and J by 3 bases. The germline V gene has CDR1 ENHRY and CDR2 SYGVKD. CDR3 in DNA: TGTGCCACTAGCGTAGTAGGGACAGCTAATGAAAAACTGTTTTTT. Translation gives CATSVVGTANEKLFF.

The sample holds many counts of this clonotype. This sequence joins TRBV5-1 and TRBJ2-7, with D hard to call. With 0 bases removed from V and 0 bases from J, the gap between germline ends came to 7 bases. The germline gives CDR1 SGHRS, CDR2 YFSETQ. CDR3 size: 14 residues. This CDR3 reads CASSLVGGSYEQYF. CDR3 nucleotides: TGCGCCAGCAGCTTGGTCGGCGGCTCCTACGAGCAGTACTTC.

V gene TRBV29-1 combines with J gene TRBJ1-1, with D possibly matching TRBD1 (5 bases). V was trimmed by 7 bases and J by 5 bases, leaving 14 bases between them. The length of the CDR3 is 12 residues. Germline V CDR1 and CDR2: SQVTM, ANQGSEA. CDR3 sequence reads: CSAGSSGTEAFF. CDR3 coding DNA: TGCAGCGCCGGAAGTTCAGGGACTGAAGCTTTCTTT.

Sample share makes this clonotype medium-sized (0.01 to 0.1%). V and J are TRBV4-1 and TRBJ1-2, with no clear D. The ends were cut back, 5 bases at V and 4 bases at J, with 11 bases in the middle. The germline gives CDR1 MGHRA, CDR2 YSYEKL. The CDR3 length is 13 residues. CDR3 in amino acids: CASSGVAGYGYTF. CDR3 nucleotide sequence: TGCGCCAGCAGCGGGGTGGCAGGCTATGGCTACACCTTC.